The 20 T cell receptor beta chains below come from one sample, sequenced in a study of shared clonotypes between healthy human individuals (dated by TCRdb to about 2020). Libraries were prepared through the immunoSEQ multiplex PCR assay. TCRdb mirrors the immuneACCESS table, restricted to in-frame sequences. Some clones are absent from its copies; in checked studies, under half trace to an unresolved V gene, and the reason for the others is unknown. The sample data list 1.6 million or so clones, and approximately 98.5% of these were observed just once. Of the sample, around 0.38% falls within the top ten clones. Sequenced: naive CD4+ T cells sorted from blood. The cell subset or site label, read with the paper, signifies: CD45RA+ positively selected. Every receptor here comes from a man aged 30 to 39 in good health.

The CDR3 coding sequence is TGTGCCAGCAGTGAACAGCCTTACTCTGGAAACACCATATATTTT. Its protein is CASSEQPYSGNTIYF. The rearrangement uses TRBV6-1 and TRBJ1-3; D is ambiguous. The CDR3 sequence is 15 residues long. V was cut by 2 bases and J by 0 bases, with 8 bases left in between. Germline V CDR1 and CDR2: MNHNS, SASEGT.

The chain uses TRBV2 and TRBJ2-7, with D unclear. V was trimmed by 2 bases and J by 7 bases, leaving 24 bases between them. Germline V CDR1 and CDR2: SNHLY, FYNNEI. This CDR3 has 17 residues. CDR3 loop: CASSEFVEWARIWEQYF. The CDR3 coding sequence is TGTGCCAGCAGTGAATTCGTCGAATGGGCGAGAATCTGGGAGCAGTACTTC. Based on the CDR3 plus reference TRBV2 and TRBJ2-7, the full variable domain is EPEVTQTPSHQVTQMGQEVILRCVPISNHLYFYWYRQILGQKVEFLVSFYNNEISEKSEIFDDQFSVERPDGSNFTLKIRSTKLEDSAMYFCASSEFVEWARIWEQYFGPGTRLTVT.

The chain couples TRBV25-1 to TRBJ1-1; 7 positions match TRBD1. Trimming took 4 bases from V and 4 from J; bases not matched to a gene: 6. The CDR3 has 14 amino acids. Germline V lookup: CDR1 MGHDK, CDR2 SYGVNS. The chain's CDR3 is CASSVPGGRTEAFF. CDR3 bases: TGTGCCAGCAGTGTGCCAGGGGGACGCACTGAAGCTTTCTTT.

This clone was seen a single time. The rearrangement uses TRBV28 and TRBJ1-1, with TRBD1 matching over 9 bases. Germline-derived CDR1 and CDR2 are MDHEN and SYDVKM. The CDR3 totals 13 residues. Trimming removed 4 bases from V and 11 bases from J; junction bases left unmatched: 8. CDR3 loop: CASSSGQGAWAFF. DNA of the CDR3: TGTGCCAGCAGTTCGGGACAGGGTGCATGGGCTTTCTTT.

The rearrangement uses TRBV5-1 and TRBJ2-3, with 9 bases that match TRBD1. V was clipped by 4 bases and J by 8 bases; unmatched bases: 11. The CDR3 loop spans 15 amino acids. Germline CDR1 is SGHRS and CDR2 is YFSETQ. The CDR3, as DNA: TGCGCCAGCAGCAACGGGACAGGGCCGTTCCTTACGCAGTATTTT. The encoded protein is CASSNGTGPFLTQYF. Full variable domain (remainder filled in from reference TRBV5-1 and TRBJ2-3): KAGVTQTPRYLIKTRGQQVTLSCSPISGHRSVSWYQQTPGQGLQFLFEYFSETQRNKGNFPGRFSGRQFSNSRSEMNVSTLELGDSALYLCASSNGTGPFLTQYFGPGTRLTVL.

This chain links TRBV28 with TRBJ2-5, with unresolved D. V dropped 4 bases and J dropped 2 bases, with 8 bases sitting between them. CDR3 length: 13 residues. CDR1 is MDHEN and CDR2 is SYDVKM in the germline V gene. The CDR3 nucleotides read TGTGCCAGCAGTTCAAGATTACAAGAGACCCAGTACTTC. It encodes CASSSRLQETQYF. The full variable domain, its missing parts supplied by reference TRBV28 and TRBJ2-5, is DVKVTQSSRYLVKRTGEKVFLECVQDMDHENMFWYRQDPGLGLRLIYFSYDVKMKEKGDIPEGYSVSREKKERFSLILESASTNQTSMYLCASSSRLQETQYFGPGTRLLVL.

This clone came up once. The same CDR3 arises from other DNA sequences in this sample as well. In nucleotides, the CDR3 is TGTGCCAGCTCAGCGAAAGAGACCCAGTACTTC. Translated, it gives CASSAKETQYF. J is TRBJ2-5 and V is TRBV2; D is undetermined. CDR3 size: 11 residues. Trimming cost V 8 bases and J 3 bases, with 7 bases left between them. CDR1 is SNHLY and CDR2 is FYNNEI in the germline V gene.

V usage is TRBV7-3 and J usage is TRBJ2-1; tentatively, D is TRBD1 or TRBD2 (5 bases each). Germline V gene lookup returns CDR1 SGHTA and CDR2 FQGTGA. The V gene lost 2 bases and the J gene lost 0 bases, with 14 bases spanning the gap. This CDR3 comprises 17 residues. The CDR3 region has the DNA TGTGCCAGCAGCTTATTATCGGGGCGGAGCTCCTACAATGAGCAGTTCTTC. Residues: CASSLLSGRSSYNEQFF.

The chain employs TRBV9 and TRBJ2-3; 7 bases fit TRBD2. The CDR3 is made up of 16 amino acids. Germline CDR1 SGDLS, CDR2 YYNGEE. V lost 4 bases, J lost 0 bases, and 8 bases stayed unmatched. The CDR3 region is CASSIPSGLSTDTQYF. In DNA, the CDR3 is TGTGCCAGCAGCATACCTAGCGGCCTTAGCACAGATACGCAGTATTTT.

This rearrangement joins TRBV27 to TRBJ2-1; 14 bases line up with TRBD2. The CDR3 is 18 amino acids. V was pared by 2 bases and J by 7 bases, with 10 bases of the junction left unmatched. Germline V gene lookup returns CDR1 MNHEY and CDR2 SMNVEV (reference sequence). This CDR3 reads CASSLLGTSGSRGNEQFF. CDR3 coding DNA: TGTGCCAGCAGTTTACTCGGGACTAGCGGGAGCAGGGGGAATGAGCAGTTCTTC.

This chain links TRBV5-1 with TRBJ1-2; 8 nucleotides line up with TRBD1. The CDR3 consists of 14 residues. Germline CDR1 is SGHRS and CDR2 is YFSETQ. V shed 0 bases, J shed 7 bases, and the junction held 5 bases outside the gene matches. The CDR3 loop reads CASSLDRGLSGYTF. CDR3 in DNA: TGCGCCAGCAGCTTGGACAGGGGGTTAAGTGGCTACACCTTC.

This clone has only one observation. The V call is TRBV21-1, the J call TRBJ2-7; the table calls TRBD1, which could not be checked here. TRBV21-1 is assigned pseudogene status. CDR3 length equals 17 residues. The CDR3 region is CASSNLGLDRGQVEQYF. The DNA for the CDR3 is TGTGCCAGCAGCAACCTGGGTTTAGACAGGGGCCAAGTCGAGCAGTACTTC.

The V gene is TRBV9, the J gene TRBJ1-1; a weak D match, TRBD1 (5 bases). Germline CDR1 and CDR2: SGDLS and YYNGEE. Trimming left V 4 bases short and J 0 bases short, with 13 bases between. The CDR3 covers 15 residues. The CDR3 DNA reads as TGTGCCAGCAGCCCTCAGGGTGCGGTGAACACTGAAGCTTTCTTT. Translating it yields CASSPQGAVNTEAFF.

The chain links TRBV20-1 to TRBJ1-2; weak D call: TRBD1 (5 bases). Germline loops: CDR1 DFQATT, CDR2 SNEGSKA (reference sequence). The CDR3 consists of 11 residues. V was clipped by 2 bases and J by 10 bases, with 11 bases between them. As DNA, the CDR3 is TGCAGTGCTAGACGGTGGGACCTCTACACCTTC. The encoded protein is CSARRWDLYTF.

With respect to this clone: Other nucleotide sequences in the sample specify the same CDR3. This chain joins TRBV9 and TRBJ1-1; D is unclear. CDR1 is SGDLS, CDR2 YYNGEE, per germline. This CDR3 spans 14 amino acids. Trimming cost V 0 bases and J 1 base, with 7 bases left between them. The CDR3: CASSVGSANTEAFF. CDR3 bases: TGTGCCAGCAGCGTAGGCTCAGCGAACACTGAAGCTTTCTTT.

The V call is TRBV28, the J call TRBJ2-7, with a possible D match to TRBD1 (6 bases). This CDR3 region has 14 residues. V was trimmed by 7 bases and J by 1 base, leaving 14 bases between them. Germline CDR1 and CDR2: MDHEN and SYDVKM. The CDR3 is CASTSFRGSYEQYF. As DNA, the CDR3 is TGTGCCAGCACCAGTTTCAGGGGTTCCTACGAGCAGTACTTC. The full variable domain, its missing parts supplied by reference TRBV28 and TRBJ2-7, is DVKVTQSSRYLVKRTGEKVFLECVQDMDHENMFWYRQDPGLGLRLIYFSYDVKMKEKGDIPEGYSVSREKKERFSLILESASTNQTSMYLCASTSFRGSYEQYFGPGTRLTVT.

The rearrangement joins TRBV23-1 to TRBJ2-3; the match to TRBD2 covers 8 bases. TRBV23-1 is annotated as an ORF whose role is uncertain. CDR3 length: 16 amino acids. With 7 bases clipped from V and 1 base from J, the junction kept 10 bases outside the gene matches. CDR3 amino acids: CASTALLAVRTDTQYF. CDR3 DNA sequence: TGCGCCAGCACCGCCTTACTAGCGGTCCGCACAGATACGCAGTATTTT.

The chain recombines TRBV21-1 with TRBJ2-7; the table assigns TRBD2, which was not confirmed against the DNA. TRBV21-1 is designated a pseudogene. The length of the CDR3 is 15 residues. The CDR3 bases are TGTGCCAGCAGCATGAATCCCGGGAGATGCTACGAGCAGTACTTC. Encoded protein: CASSMNPGRCYEQYF.

The chain has TRBV5-1 and TRBJ1-1, with D perhaps TRBD1 (5 bases). The germline V gene encodes CDR1 SGHRS and CDR2 YFSETQ. Trimming cost V 4 bases and J 10 bases, with 17 bases left between them. The CDR3 covers 13 residues. CDR3 in DNA: TGCGCCAGCAGCCATTCCTGGGGGGAAAGAGCTTTCTTT. Translation gives CASSHSWGERAFF.

The J gene is TRBJ2-7, the V gene TRBV29-1, with D unresolved. The V gene's germline CDR1 is SQVTM and CDR2 ANQGSEA. V lost 6 bases and J 0 bases, leaving 15 bases between the germline ends. The CDR3 length is 14 residues. The CDR3 nucleotides are TGCAGCGTCGTCAATCGTCTGAACTCCTACGAGCAGTACTTC. Protein: CSVVNRLNSYEQYF.